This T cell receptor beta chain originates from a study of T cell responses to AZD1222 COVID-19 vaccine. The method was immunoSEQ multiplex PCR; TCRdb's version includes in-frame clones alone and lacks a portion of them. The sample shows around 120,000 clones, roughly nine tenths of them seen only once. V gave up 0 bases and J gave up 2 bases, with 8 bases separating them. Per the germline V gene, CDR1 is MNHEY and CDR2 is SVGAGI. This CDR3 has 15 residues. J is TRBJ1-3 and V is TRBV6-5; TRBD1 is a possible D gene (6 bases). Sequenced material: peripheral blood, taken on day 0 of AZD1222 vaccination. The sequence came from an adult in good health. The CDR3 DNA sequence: TGTGCCAGCAGTTACTCACAGGGCACTGGAAACACCATATATTTT. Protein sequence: CASSYSQGTGNTIYF.